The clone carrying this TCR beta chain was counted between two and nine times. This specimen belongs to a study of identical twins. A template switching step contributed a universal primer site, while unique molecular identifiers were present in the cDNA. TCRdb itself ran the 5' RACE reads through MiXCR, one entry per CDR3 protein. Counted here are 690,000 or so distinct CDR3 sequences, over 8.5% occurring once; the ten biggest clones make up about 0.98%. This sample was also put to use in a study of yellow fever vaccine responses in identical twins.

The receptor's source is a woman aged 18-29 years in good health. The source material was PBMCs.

The CDR3 region is CTSSQESRHNNEQFF. In DNA, the CDR3 is TGCACCAGCAGCCAGGAATCGCGACACAACAATGAGCAGTTCTTC. V is TRBV1 and J is TRBJ2-1. TRBV1 is assigned pseudogene status. The CDR3 runs 15 residues.